These 13 T cell receptor beta chains came from one sample sequenced in a study of T cell responses to AZD1222 COVID-19 vaccine. Clones were sequenced by immunoSEQ multiplex PCR, and TCRdb holds only the in-frame ones, with some missing. Of under 95,000 clones listed, roughly 87% are singletons. The material sequenced was peripheral blood, taken on day 0 of AZD1222 vaccination. These receptors came from an adult in good health.

The chain uses TRBV30 and TRBJ1-2; D might be TRBD1 (5 bases). The CDR3 sequence is 13 residues long. With 4 bases removed from V and 2 bases from J, the gap between germline ends came to 11 bases. Germline V gives CDR1 GTSNPN, CDR2 SVGIG (reference sequence). The CDR3 DNA sequence: TGTGCCTGGATGAAGGGGAGAAACTATGGCTACACCTTC. Its translation: CAWMKGRNYGYTF.

This chain uses TRBV30 with TRBJ2-1, with TRBD2 matching over 11 bases. The ends lost 2 bases at V and 10 bases at J; junction bases unmatched: 4. Germline V gives CDR1 GTSNPN, CDR2 SVGIG (reference sequence). The length of the CDR3 is 13 residues. The CDR3 loop is CAWSIAGGWEQFF. The CDR3 DNA reads TGTGCCTGGAGTATAGCGGGAGGGTGGGAGCAGTTCTTC. The entire variable domain, with the rest obtained from reference TRBV30 and TRBJ2-1, is as follows: SQTIHQWPATLVQPVGSPLSLECTVEGTSNPNLYWYRQAAGRGLQLLFYSVGIGQISSEVPQNLSASRPQDRQFILSSKKLLLSDSGFYLCAWSIAGGWEQFFGPGTRLTVL.

This chain uses TRBV11-2 with TRBJ1-1; 10 nucleotides match TRBD1. CDR1 and CDR2 (germline): SGHAT, FQNNGV. V dropped 5 bases and J dropped 5; count of bases not matched to a gene: 5. This CDR3 is 14 amino acids long. CDR3: CASSTRTGGTEAFF. CDR3 sequence (DNA): TGTGCCAGCAGCACCCGGACAGGGGGGACTGAAGCTTTCTTT.

This chain connects TRBV24-1 to TRBJ1-2; 7 positions match TRBD1. CDR1 is KGHDR and CDR2 is SFDVKD in the germline V gene. With V trimmed by 4 bases and J by 6 bases, 4 bases remained unmatched. The CDR3 is 13 amino acids. CDR3 in DNA: TGTGCCACCAGTGAACGGACAGGCAATGGCTACACCTTC. Protein sequence: CATSERTGNGYTF.

V is TRBV7-9 and J is TRBJ2-5, with D possibly being TRBD2 (5 bases). The germline gives CDR1 SEHNR, CDR2 FQNEAQ (reference sequence). The CDR3 has 15 residues. Trimming took off 5 bases at V and 5 bases at J, with 18 bases between the two ends. CDR3 sequence reads: CASSEGRGLRETQYF. DNA for the CDR3: TGTGCCAGCAGCGAAGGTCGGGGTCTACGGGAGACCCAGTACTTC.

The rearrangement links TRBV6-1 to TRBJ2-7; D might be TRBD1 or TRBD2, each matching 5 bases. Trimming removed 1 base at V and 4 bases at J, with 14 bases between. Germline CDR1 and CDR2: MNHNS and SASEGT. This CDR3 region has 15 residues. CDR3 sequence reads: CASSEGGAGGYEQYF. The DNA of the CDR3 is TGTGCCAGCAGTGAAGGAGGGGCCGGCGGATACGAGCAGTACTTC.

The chain combines TRBV30 with TRBJ1-1, with D unclear. From germline, CDR1 is GTSNPN and CDR2 SVGIG (reference sequence). The CDR3 loop spans 12 amino acids. V was cut by 2 bases and J by 3 bases, with 7 bases left in between. The CDR3 loop is CAWSRFDTEAFF. In nucleotides, the CDR3 is TGTGCCTGGAGTCGGTTTGACACTGAAGCTTTCTTT.

This clone was seen only a few times. The genes are TRBV5-1 and TRBJ2-7, with 9 positions matching TRBD1. V shed 4 bases, J shed 1 base, and the junction held 6 bases outside the gene matches. Germline CDR1 SGHRS, CDR2 YFSETQ. The CDR3 is made up of 15 amino acids. The CDR3 DNA reads as TGCGCCAGCAGCACGGTGGACAGGGGATCCTACGAGCAGTACTTC. Amino acids: CASSTVDRGSYEQYF.

The rearrangement uses TRBV10-3 and TRBJ1-3, with 7 positions matching TRBD1. Unmatched junction bases numbered 10, after V lost 3 bases and J lost 8 bases. This CDR3 has 15 residues. Germline V gene sequence: CDR1 ENHRY, CDR2 SYGVKD. In DNA form, the CDR3 reads TGTGCCATCAGTGACCCGGGACAGACGTTGGACACCATATATTTT. Its protein is CAISDPGQTLDTIYF.

The chain has TRBV5-5 and TRBJ2-7; unclear D gene. In germline, CDR1 is SGHKS, CDR2 YYEKEE (reference sequence). With 4 bases removed from V and 1 base from J, the gap between germline ends came to 12 bases. The CDR3 length is 14 residues. CDR3: CASSPDIVSYEQYF. The DNA for the CDR3 is TGTGCCAGCAGCCCCGACATAGTTTCCTACGAGCAGTACTTC.

The J gene is TRBJ2-7, the V gene TRBV29-1; TRBD1 matches 9 bases. Per germline, CDR1 SQVTM and CDR2 ANQGSEA. This CDR3 is 18 amino acids long. The junction had 17 bases not matched to a gene; V was cut back by 2 bases and J by 3 bases. The CDR3 region is CSVERGGQGIFYRYEQYF. The CDR3, as DNA: TGCAGCGTTGAACGGGGAGGACAGGGGATATTTTATCGCTACGAGCAGTACTTC.

The chain employs TRBV2 and TRBJ1-2; no clear D gene. Deletions cut 8 bases from V and 10 bases from J, with 17 bases between. CDR3 length: 12 amino acids. Germline V gene data show CDR1 as SNHLY and CDR2 as FYNNEI. The DNA of the CDR3 is TGTGCCAGCGAGACCGAGTCGAGGGCCTACACCTTC. This gives the protein CASETESRAYTF.

This chain connects TRBV5-1 to TRBJ2-1; 11 bases agree with TRBD2. CDR3 length: 18 residues. Germline CDR1 reads SGHRS; CDR2 reads YFSETQ. V lost 0 bases, J lost 4 bases, and 9 bases stayed unmatched. CDR3 DNA: TGCGCCAGCAGCTTGGCTCTTTCGGCTAGCGGGGGGTACAATGAGCAGTTCTTC. Amino acid sequence: CASSLALSASGGYNEQFF.